This T cell receptor (beta chain) was retrieved from a study of blood T cell repertoires in COVID-19. Across the whole study: COVID-19 samples collected from the United States, Italy and Spain covered acute and convalescent phases. Sources were T cells, B-cell-depleted T cells, or PBMCs; the material itself was cDNA or gDNA.

Original methodology: Amplifying reference gene primers gave estimates of nucleated cell counts. Clones were read by immunoSEQ multiplex PCR, and TCRdb kept only the in-frame ones, dropping some. V and J calls plus clone size are reproduced from that table; the DNA served to infer D and trimming. There are around 62,000 clones in the sample; roughly 88% occur only once, and under 4.5% lies in the top ten. In its sample, this clone was seen once. The CDR3 has 16 amino acids. With 1 base removed from V and 0 bases from J, the gap between germline ends came to 12 bases. CDR1 and CDR2 from the germline V gene are MDHEN and SYDVKM.

This TCR was sampled from a human donor in a cohort sampled during active COVID-19. V is TRBV28 and J is TRBJ1-2; D is undetermined. Sequences were obtained from peripheral blood. The CDR3 DNA sequence: TGTGCCAGCAGTTTATACGTCGGGAATACTAACTATGGCTACACCTTC. Protein product: CASSLYVGNTNYGYTF.